This T cell receptor beta chain was captured by sequencing in a study of blood T cell repertoires in COVID-19. Study as a whole: Sources were T cells, B-cell-depleted T cells, or PBMCs; the material itself was cDNA or gDNA.

Libraries were prepared by immunoSEQ multiplex PCR; TCRdb keeps only in-frame clonotypes and omits some of them. The sample comprises roughly 74,000 clones, approximately 90% of which are singletons, and around 1.2% rests with the top ten. The age range of participants was about 18 to 95 years, with residence in about two dozen US areas. Clinical history as reported by participants underpinned cohort assignment. With 3 bases clipped from V and 6 bases from J, the junction kept 2 bases outside the gene matches. This CDR3 has 13 residues. Germline V gene data show CDR1 as KGHSH and CDR2 as LQKENI. The TCR comes from a woman in her forties or fifties with acute COVID-19. The specimen sequenced was PBMCs or T cells enriched from blood (not recorded which). The V gene is TRBV18, the J gene TRBJ2-7, with 10 positions matching TRBD1. CDR3 in amino acids: CASSPRDRGEQYF. CDR3 in DNA: TGTGCCAGCTCACCCCGGGACAGGGGCGAGCAGTACTTC.